The sequence of this T cell receptor beta chain was determined in a study of cytomegalovirus exposure and HLA in healthy donors. A multiplex PCR was run with 60 Vbeta primers and 13 Jbeta primers. Assay: immunoSEQ multiplex PCR; the TCRdb copy retains only in-frame clones and omits some. Among around 130,000 clones listed, approximately 80% were seen once. V was pared by 4 bases and J by 1 base, with 9 bases between. This CDR3 region has 14 residues. CDR1 is SGHRS and CDR2 is YFSETQ in the germline V gene. Study-level findings and limits: Apart from CMV serostatus, no immune exposure information was available. HLA allele associations emerged for roughly 16,000 TCR beta sequences in a later analysis, at 0.05 false discovery rate.

Note on this clone: The antigen remains unidentified.

V usage is TRBV5-1 and J usage is TRBJ1-3, with D possibly matching TRBD1 (6 bases). The specimen was PBMCs. The receptor comes from a man aged 40-49 years in good health and CMV-seronegative. The CDR3 DNA is TGCGCCAGCAGCCTCGACAGGTCTGGAAACACCATATATTTT. Encoded protein: CASSLDRSGNTIYF.